These T cell receptor beta chains were read from a single sample in a study of beta chain features in type 1 diabetes. TCRdb's table, derived via immunoSEQ multiplex PCR, lists solely in-frame clones and lacks some. This table has approximately 470,000 clones, around 28% appearing once. The specimen sequenced was naive CD4+ T cells from blood. The receptors stem from a young man in good health. CDR3s include the opening cysteine and the closing phenylalanine or tryptophan. Each record gives: CDR3 DNA, CDR3 protein, clone size, V gene, J gene, D gene. D genes are given only for firm matches. Rows may omit the clone size; those that give it use once, few, many or a size class.

DNA: TGTGCCAGCACCTCCGCCTACGAGCAGTACTTC
CDR3: CASTSAYEQYF
size: .
V: TRBV2
J: TRBJ2-7
D: .

DNA: TGCGCCAGCAGCTTTTCTAGCGGGAACCTCTACGAGCAGTACTTC
CDR3: CASSFSSGNLYEQYF
size: .
V: TRBV5-1
J: TRBJ2-7
D: TRBD2

DNA: TGTGCCAGCAGCTTGAGTCTAGTTGAGGAGACCCAGTACTTC
CDR3: CASSLSLVEETQYF
size: .
V: TRBV7-9
J: TRBJ2-5
D: .

DNA: TGTGCCAGCAGGGAGGGGAGACAGGGCGAGAATGGCTACACCTTC
CDR3: CASREGRQGENGYTF
size: .
V: TRBV7-8
J: TRBJ1-2
D: TRBD1

DNA: TGTGCCAGCAGAGACAGGGTTCGGACTTTGAATGAGCAGTTCTTC
CDR3: CASRDRVRTLNEQFF
size: .
V: TRBV7-2
J: TRBJ2-1
D: TRBD1

DNA: TGTGCCAGCAGCTTAGCGGGAGGAGCGGAGACCCAGTACTTC
CDR3: CASSLAGGAETQYF
size: .
V: TRBV7-9
J: TRBJ2-5
D: .

DNA: TGTGCCAGCAGCTCAAACAGGGACAATGAGCAGTTCTTC
CDR3: CASSSNRDNEQFF
size: few
V: TRBV7-3
J: TRBJ2-1
D: .

DNA: TGTGCCTGGAGTGTAAAGGGGATTGGCGAAAAACTGTTTTTT
CDR3: CAWSVKGIGEKLFF
size: few
V: TRBV30
J: TRBJ1-4
D: .

DNA: TGTGCCAGCAGCTTCCTACAGGGAACTGAAGCTTTCTTT
CDR3: CASSFLQGTEAFF
size: .
V: TRBV11-2
J: TRBJ1-1
D: .

DNA: TGTGCCAGCAGCTTGGGAGACTACGGGGAGCAGTTCTTC
CDR3: CASSLGDYGEQFF
size: .
V: TRBV5-4
J: TRBJ2-1
D: .

DNA: TGTGCCAGCAGCAGGACAGGAGCCGGGGAGCTGTTTTTT
CDR3: CASSRTGAGELFF
size: few
V: TRBV5-6
J: TRBJ2-2
D: TRBD1

DNA: TGTGCCAGCTCAGGGGGTAATCGCTACGAGCAGTACTTC
CDR3: CASSGGNRYEQYF
size: .
V: TRBV18
J: TRBJ2-7
D: .

DNA: TGTGCCAGCAGCCAAGATGGGGCAGGGCTTAATCAGCCCCAGCATTTT
CDR3: CASSQDGAGLNQPQHF
size: .
V: TRBV4-2
J: TRBJ1-5
D: .

DNA: TGTGCCTGCTCCACAGGGGGGTACAATCAGCCCCAGCATTTT
CDR3: CACSTGGYNQPQHF
size: few
V: TRBV30
J: TRBJ1-5
D: TRBD1

DNA: TGCGCCAGCAGCGAAATTGCCAGGGGCCTGGGGAACATTCAGTACTTC
CDR3: CASSEIARGLGNIQYF
size: once
V: TRBV5-1
J: TRBJ2-4
D: .

DNA: TGTGCCATCAGTGAGTCGTTCTCCGAGCAGTACTTC
CDR3: CAISESFSEQYF
size: .
V: TRBV10-3
J: TRBJ2-7
D: .

DNA: TGCAGTGCTAGCCCACGCGGGCCCCAGCATTTT
CDR3: CSASPRGPQHF
size: .
V: TRBV20-1
J: TRBJ1-5
D: .

DNA: TGTGCCAGCAGCTTAGTTGGTGGGAGTCTGGAGACCCAGTACTTC
CDR3: CASSLVGGSLETQYF
size: few
V: TRBV11-2
J: TRBJ2-5
D: .

DNA: TGTGCCAGCAGCTTAGACGGGTACTCTGAAGCTTTCTTT
CDR3: CASSLDGYSEAFF
size: .
V: TRBV7-2
J: TRBJ1-1
D: .

DNA: TGTGCCAGCAGCGTGGCGGGTGGTAGCGGGAGAAGCACAGATACGCAGTATTTT
CDR3: CASSVAGGSGRSTDTQYF
size: .
V: TRBV5-4
J: TRBJ2-3
D: TRBD2

DNA: TGTGCCAGCAGCTTAGACGGGGCGGAGAGAGAGCAGTTCTTC
CDR3: CASSLDGAEREQFF
size: few
V: TRBV7-2
J: TRBJ2-1
D: .

DNA: TGTGCCAGCAGCCCAACTAGCGGGAGGGCCGGGACAGATACGCAGTATTTT
CDR3: CASSPTSGRAGTDTQYF
size: few
V: TRBV7-2
J: TRBJ2-3
D: TRBD2

DNA: TGTGCCACCACCCCGATTAGCTCTGGAAACACCATATATTTT
CDR3: CATTPISSGNTIYF
size: .
V: TRBV10-3
J: TRBJ1-3
D: .

DNA: TGTGCCAGCTCACCTCCGGGTCCCACCGGGGAGCTGTTTTTT
CDR3: CASSPPGPTGELFF
size: few
V: TRBV18
J: TRBJ2-2
D: .

DNA: TGCAGTGGTTCTCCCACAGATACGCAGTATTTT
CDR3: CSGSPTDTQYF
size: few
V: TRBV20-1
J: TRBJ2-3
D: .

DNA: TGTGCCTGGAGTAGTAGCGGGAATGGGGAGACCCAGTACTTC
CDR3: CAWSSSGNGETQYF
size: .
V: TRBV30
J: TRBJ2-5
D: TRBD2

DNA: TGTGCCAGCAGCCAAGGGTCGGGACTAGCACCCGAGCAGTACTTC
CDR3: CASSQGSGLAPEQYF
size: .
V: TRBV4-2
J: TRBJ2-7
D: TRBD2

DNA: TGTGCCAGCAGTGGCTTAGGCCAGGGTTTTCAGCCCCAGCATTTT
CDR3: CASSGLGQGFQPQHF
size: once
V: TRBV2
J: TRBJ1-5
D: .

DNA: TGTGCCAGCAGCTCCCTGGGGCTGGCAGGGCTTGGCTACACCTTC
CDR3: CASSSLGLAGLGYTF
size: .
V: TRBV5-4
J: TRBJ1-2
D: .

DNA: TGTGCCAGCAGCAAATGGCAGGGAGTTGGGGCCAACGTCCTGACTTTC
CDR3: CASSKWQGVGANVLTF
size: .
V: TRBV7-9
J: TRBJ2-6
D: .

DNA: TGCGCCAGCAGCTTGGATGGGACAGTCAATGAGCAGTTCTTC
CDR3: CASSLDGTVNEQFF
size: .
V: TRBV5-1
J: TRBJ2-1
D: TRBD1

DNA: TGTGCCAGCAGTGGCGGCAGGGACTATGGCTACACCTTC
CDR3: CASSGGRDYGYTF
size: few
V: TRBV25-1
J: TRBJ1-2
D: .

DNA: TGTGCCAGCAGCGGCTCCGGGCTAGTTAGTATAGATACGCAGTATTTT
CDR3: CASSGSGLVSIDTQYF
size: .
V: TRBV9
J: TRBJ2-3
D: .

DNA: TGTGCTTACACAGGCCAGGGCTACAGTGAGCAGTTCTTC
CDR3: CAYTGQGYSEQFF
size: .
V: TRBV30
J: TRBJ2-1
D: .

DNA: TGCAGCGTTGATTGGGGTAGGCGTTACGGTGAGCAGTTCTTC
CDR3: CSVDWGRRYGEQFF
size: few
V: TRBV29-1
J: TRBJ2-1
D: .

DNA: TGTGCCAGCAGCGTAACGGGAAACTCCTACGAGCAGTACTTC
CDR3: CASSVTGNSYEQYF
size: few
V: TRBV9
J: TRBJ2-7
D: .

DNA: TGTGCCAGCAGCTTAACGGCTAGCGGGCGAGAGACCCAGTACTTC
CDR3: CASSLTASGRETQYF
size: .
V: TRBV7-3
J: TRBJ2-5
D: TRBD2

DNA: TGCAGCGGCCACAGGAACACTGAAGCTTTCTTT
CDR3: CSGHRNTEAFF
size: few
V: TRBV29-1
J: TRBJ1-1
D: .